This T cell receptor beta chain is drawn from a study of Graves' ophthalmopathy and Graves' hyperthyroidism. General study points: Blood also contained most of the expanded thyroid clonotypes above 0.001 frequency.

On this clonotype itself: What it binds is unknown.

For repertoire sequencing, the TCR beta CDR3 regions were amplified from RNA transcripts. Second-round multiplex PCR came after a first-round RT-PCR that employed HTBI primers. A single record per CDR3 protein comes from TCRdb applying MiXCR to the multiplex PCR reads. The table lists 450,000 to 600,000 distinct CDR3 sequences, under 45% of them singletons. Ages of hyperthyroidism patients ran from 18 to 65, and their diagnoses were new, under 2 months' duration. Excluded: other autoimmune disease, uncontrolled infection, pregnancy or lactation. Germline V lookup: CDR1 DFQATT, CDR2 SNEGSKA (reference sequence). This CDR3 region has 14 residues. The V and J ends lost 2 bases and 5 bases, in that order; junction bases with no gene match: 9.

The origin of this receptor is an adult man with Graves' hyperthyroidism. The sequenced sample consisted of peripheral blood or thyroid tissue (not recorded which). This chain joins TRBV20-1 and TRBJ2-7, with TRBD1 matching over 7 bases. In nucleotides, the CDR3 is TGCAGTGCTAGAAGGTTGCGGCAGGGGGACGAGCAGTACTTC. Translation: CSARRLRQGDEQYF.